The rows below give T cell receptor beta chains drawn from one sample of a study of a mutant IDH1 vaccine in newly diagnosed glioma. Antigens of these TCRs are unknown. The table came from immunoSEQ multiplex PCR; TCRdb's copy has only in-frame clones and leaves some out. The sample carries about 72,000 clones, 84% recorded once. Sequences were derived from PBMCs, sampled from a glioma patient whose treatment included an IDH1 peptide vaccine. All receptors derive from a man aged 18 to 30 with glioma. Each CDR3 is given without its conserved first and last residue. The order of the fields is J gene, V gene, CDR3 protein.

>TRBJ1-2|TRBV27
ASSLEAGEGYGYT
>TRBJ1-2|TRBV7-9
ASSLAQGTNYGYT
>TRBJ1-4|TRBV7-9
ASSATDRGQKLF
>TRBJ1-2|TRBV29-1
SVENLELHGYT
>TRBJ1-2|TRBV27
ASSPSGGLGLYGYT
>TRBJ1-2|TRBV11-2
ASSIATNYGYT
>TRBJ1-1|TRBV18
ASSPLNSDRAEAF
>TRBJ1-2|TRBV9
ASSVEAEDGYT
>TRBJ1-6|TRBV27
ASSPSQGGSPLH
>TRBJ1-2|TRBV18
ASSPDRGKGGYT
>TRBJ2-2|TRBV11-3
ASSPPTGELF
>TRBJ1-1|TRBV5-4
ASSPSPRQGPNTEAF
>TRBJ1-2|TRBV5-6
ASSLARGLGGYT
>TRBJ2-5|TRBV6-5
ASSGGGRETQY
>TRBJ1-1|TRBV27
ASSFGRGWAEAF
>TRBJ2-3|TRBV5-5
ASSLTLGSPTDTQY
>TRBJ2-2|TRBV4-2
ASSQVQAPNTGELF
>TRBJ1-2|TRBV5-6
ASSSGPTGRNGYGYT
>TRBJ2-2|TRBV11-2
ASSLDRGEGTGELF
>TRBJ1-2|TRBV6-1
ASSPREGQGHPT
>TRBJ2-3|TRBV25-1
ASSGGGPTDTQY
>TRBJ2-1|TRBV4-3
ASSQDLGRGGYNEQF
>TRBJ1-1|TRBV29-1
SSDRVGTEAF
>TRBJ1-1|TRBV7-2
ASSLARGTEAF
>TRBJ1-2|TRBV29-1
SARQGNYGYT
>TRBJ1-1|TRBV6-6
ASSYRPGDTEAF
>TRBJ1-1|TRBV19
ASSIDGVLNTEAF
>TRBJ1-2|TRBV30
ASDRPRHYGYT
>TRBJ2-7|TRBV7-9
ASSLSRDNYEQY
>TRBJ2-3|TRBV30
AWSVQGQPQY
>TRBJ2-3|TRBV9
ASSVSAGGSPDTQY
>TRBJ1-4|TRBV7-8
ATSQGGEKLF
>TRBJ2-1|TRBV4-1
ASSQDSRPGVFGEQF
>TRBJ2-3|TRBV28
ASSFTSSGSTDTQY
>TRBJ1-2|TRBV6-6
ASSSWMGTFNYGYT
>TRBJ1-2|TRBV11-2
ASSFPGQSYGYT
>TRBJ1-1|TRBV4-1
ASSHSVEAF
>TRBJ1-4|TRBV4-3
ASGGGGQKLF
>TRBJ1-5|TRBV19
ASQGAVSNQPQH
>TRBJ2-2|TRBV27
ASSRQGHSGELF
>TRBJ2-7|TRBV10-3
AISDTLSYEQY